This T cell receptor (beta chain) was sequenced during a study of CD4+ T cells in melanoma. Study-level results: Diverse differentiation states were reported for melanoma neoantigen-specific CD4+ T cells.

TCRdb's table, derived via immunoSEQ multiplex PCR, lists solely in-frame clones and lacks some. The sample lists about 9,900 clones; around 70% were seen once. The CDR3 sequence is 17 residues long. CDR1 and CDR2 (germline): MNHEY, SMNVEV (reference sequence). Between the trimmed V and J ends, which lost 0 bases and 4 bases, there was a span of 16 bases. With respect to this clone: Its target is not known.

The chain employs TRBV27 and TRBJ2-1; D perhaps matches TRBD1 (5 bases). The sequenced sample consisted of tumor tissue. The clonotype originates from a human donor with melanoma. As DNA, the CDR3 is TGTGCCAGCAGTTTATCGGTAGGTGGGGCGAAATACAATGAGCAGTTCTTC. This translates into CASSLSVGGAKYNEQFF.